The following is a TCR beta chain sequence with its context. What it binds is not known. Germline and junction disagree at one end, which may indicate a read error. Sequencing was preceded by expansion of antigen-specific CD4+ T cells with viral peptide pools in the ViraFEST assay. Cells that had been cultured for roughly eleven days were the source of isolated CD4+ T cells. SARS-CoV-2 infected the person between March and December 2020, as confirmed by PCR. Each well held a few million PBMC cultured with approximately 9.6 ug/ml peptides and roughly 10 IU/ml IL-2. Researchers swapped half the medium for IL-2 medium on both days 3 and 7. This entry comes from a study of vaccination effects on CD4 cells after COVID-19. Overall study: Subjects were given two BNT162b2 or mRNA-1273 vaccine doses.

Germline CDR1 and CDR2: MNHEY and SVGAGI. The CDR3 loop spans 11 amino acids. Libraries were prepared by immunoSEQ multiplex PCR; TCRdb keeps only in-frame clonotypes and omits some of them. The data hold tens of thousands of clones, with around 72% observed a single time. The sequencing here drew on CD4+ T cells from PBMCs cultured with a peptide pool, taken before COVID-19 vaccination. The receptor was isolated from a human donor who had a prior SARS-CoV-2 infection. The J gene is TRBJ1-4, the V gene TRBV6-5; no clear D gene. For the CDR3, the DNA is TGTGCCAGCAGCTACAGTGAAAGACTGTTTTTT. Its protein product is CASSYSERLFF.